This T cell receptor beta chain was recorded in a study of T cells in Graves' hyperthyroidism and ophthalmopathy (dated by TCRdb to between 2017 and 2020). Broadly, across the study: Peripheral blood samples were taken at initial diagnosis, before any treatment was given. For training and testing, the 80 to 100 patients in the discovery cohort were randomly divided in a 7:3 ratio. The study also compared thyroid tissue and blood T-cell repertoires from a handful of Graves' hyperthyroidism patients. The paper reports TCR Vbeta CDR3 sequencing of some 140 peripheral blood samples: some 44 ophthalmopathy, fewer than 80 hyperthyroidism and roughly 17 progressor patients. To identify TCR V-J signatures that set the groups apart, the researchers used a discovery cohort of 100 or so patients, made up of under 45 with Graves' ophthalmopathy and about 59 with stable Graves' hyperthyroidism. Once sampling was done, hyperthyroidism patients were given methimazole at a starting dose of 30 mg daily, whereas ophthalmopathy patients were given high-dose intravenous methylprednisolone. Prospective prediction of ophthalmopathy was tested in an independent validation cohort consisting of roughly 20 hyperthyroidism patients and some 15 patients who later progressed to ophthalmopathy. What the work shows at the level of the full study, not this receptor alone: No statistical method was used to set the sample size in advance, and investigators knew the group allocation. In validation, the model predicted progression to ophthalmopathy a median of around six months before onset, with over 60% sensitivity and more than 72% specificity. Ophthalmopathy was separated from stable hyperthyroidism by a 13 V-J signature model, with 85% to 90% sensitivity and just over 81% specificity obtained in cross-validation and 80%/75% obtained in testing. Most expanded thyroid clonotypes (frequency above 0.001) were also found in blood, which suggests that blood repertoires may mirror thyroid immune responses.

Sequences SGHAT (CDR1) and FQDESV (CDR2) are obtained from the germline V gene (reference sequence). The CDR3, from cysteine to phenylalanine, totals 12 residues. CDR3 DNA only is kept here, 36 bases in frame from base 1. V ends up 5 bases short and J 13 bases short, with an unmatched junction base count of 7. Amplification of TCR beta CDR3 regions was carried out from RNA transcripts. The TCR CDR3 was subjected to a first round of RT-PCR using the HTBI primer set and the Qiagen OneStep RT-PCR kit. The libraries were constructed in a second round of multiplex PCR and then size-selected and purified. Sequencing of the libraries was done on an Illumina HiSeq2000 using paired-end 100 bp reads. For the original study's pipeline: SOAPnuke was used to process the raw data, removing reads that contained adapters or uncalled bases, had a mean Phred below 15, or lacked an exact match to the constant primer or identifier. COPE v1.2.5 was used to merge high-quality paired reads, and clonotypes were defined as unique nucleotide sequences. Clonotypes were aligned to IMGT TRBV, TRBD and TRBJ reference segments using MiTCR v1.1. Analysis was restricted to V-J combinations with a frequency above 0.0001, which covered about 99% of repertoires. The TCS score was defined as the ratio of F50 (clonal expansion) to E x V (chaos), calculated using BLOSUM62-based TCRdist between CDR3 peptides within each V-J. Welch's t-statistics and random forest reduced roughly 530 V-J features to 10 to 15, which were used in a naive Bayes classifier (R e1071). TCRdb ran its own pipeline on the public reads, namely fastp trimming at Q25 and MiXCR clone calling, and kept in-frame beta chains. Entries that share a CDR3 protein sequence are merged under the most common genes and DNA. The V and J calls reflect TCRdb's pipeline rather than the authors' work. The sample has hundreds of thousands of distinct CDR3 sequences on record, roughly 14% of them singletons. The ten largest clones take up 20% to 25% of the sample.

Graves' hyperthyroidism was defined as stable when no progression to ophthalmopathy occurred over 18 months of follow-up. The hyperthyroidism patients were between 18 and 65 years old and newly diagnosed, with a disease duration of less than 2 months. The study excluded patients with uncontrolled infections, other autoimmune diseases, pregnancy or lactation. Clinical symptoms, serum thyroxine and TRAb, thyroid ultrasound, and orbital computed tomography formed the basis for the diagnoses. PBMCs were isolated from about 9.2 ml of fresh peripheral blood by Ficoll-Paque density gradient centrifugation. Trizol reagent was used to extract total RNA, and RNA quality was then checked on an Agilent 2100 Bioanalyzer. The table lists this clonotype with a few counts. Its cognate antigen has yet to be identified. The record has no base qualities; no much larger clone is one base away.

In this chain, TRBV11-1 is recombined with TRBJ2-1, and 8 bases in between align with TRBD2. This clonotype was sampled from a young woman with Graves' hyperthyroidism. The sample was blood. This receptor carries the CDR3 CASSREGGKQFF. In nucleotide form, the sequence is TGTGCCAGCAGCCGGGAGGGGGGGAAACAGTTCTTC.